A single sample gave rise to the 28 T cell receptor beta chains below, sequenced in a study of cytomegalovirus exposure and HLA in healthy donors. Profiled with immunoSEQ multiplex PCR; TCRdb holds only in-frame clones, not every one. Of some 240,000 clones listed, approximately 84% were seen once; the top ten hold 1% to 1.5%. The sequenced material came from PBMCs. The receptors come from a woman in her 30s in good health and CMV-seropositive.

This chain's CDR3 is CASSLDSARGEAFF. Written as DNA, the CDR3 is TGTGCCAGCAGCTTAGATTCCGCCAGGGGGGAGGCTTTCTTT. The chain carries TRBV11-2 and TRBJ1-1; 7 bases are a match to TRBD1. The CDR3 consists of 14 residues. The junction had 9 bases not matched to a gene; V was cut back by 0 bases and J by 11 bases. CDR1 is SGHAT, CDR2 FQNNGV, per germline.

The chain is built from TRBV19 and TRBJ1-5; maybe TRBD1 (6 bases). This CDR3 spans 19 amino acids. In germline, CDR1 is LNHDA, CDR2 SQIVND (reference sequence). Trimming cost V 5 bases and J 0 bases, with 23 bases left between them. CDR3 sequence reads: CASSSLAGESGHSNQPQHF. The CDR3 nucleotides read TGTGCCAGTAGTTCCTTGGCGGGGGAGTCGGGACATAGCAATCAGCCCCAGCATTTT.

This clone was counted a few times. The chain carries TRBV5-1 and TRBJ1-2, with 7 bases matching TRBD1. Unmatched junction bases numbered 4, after V lost 2 bases and J lost 6 bases. Germline CDR1 is SGHRS and CDR2 is YFSETQ. This CDR3 contains 13 residues. The DNA of the CDR3 is TGCGCCAGCAGCTTAACAGGGGCGGATGGCTACACCTTC. It encodes CASSLTGADGYTF.

This clone appeared a few times. The rearrangement links TRBV9 to TRBJ1-2; no clear D. The CDR3 length is 13 residues. The germline CDR1 and CDR2 sequences are SGDLS and YYNGEE. Trimming removed 3 bases at V and 0 bases at J, with 6 bases between. The CDR3 loop reads CASSAQTNYGYTF. DNA for the CDR3: TGTGCCAGCAGCGCCCAGACTAACTATGGCTACACCTTC.

This chain connects TRBV11-3 to TRBJ2-3; 10 bases agree with TRBD2. The CDR3 consists of 15 residues. The V and J ends lost 1 base and 4 bases, in that order; junction bases with no gene match: 2. CDR1 is SGHNT, CDR2 YENEEA, per germline. The CDR3 loop is CASSLALAGADTQYF. CDR3 sequence (DNA): TGTGCCAGCAGCTTAGCCCTAGCGGGAGCAGATACGCAGTATTTT.

The chain is built from TRBV6-4 and TRBJ1-5, with D perhaps TRBD1 (5 bases). Germline CDR1 is MRHNA and CDR2 is SNTAGT. With 0 bases removed from V and 1 base from J, the gap between germline ends came to 19 bases. This CDR3 is built from 19 residues. Written as DNA, the CDR3 is TGTGCCAGCAGTGACTCGAAGGATGTTAGCCGGGGGAGCAATCAGCCCCAGCATTTT. Translated: CASSDSKDVSRGSNQPQHF.

The genes are TRBV11-2 and TRBJ2-7; 7 nucleotides match TRBD1. V dropped 1 base and J dropped 5; count of bases not matched to a gene: 5. Germline CDR1 reads SGHAT; CDR2 reads FQNNGV. The CDR3 is 14 residues long. The chain's CDR3 is CASSLVQGSNEQYF. CDR3 coding DNA: TGTGCCAGCAGCTTAGTACAGGGGTCTAACGAGCAGTACTTC.

The chain employs TRBV5-1 and TRBJ2-7, with D perhaps matching TRBD2 (5 bases). Per the germline V gene, CDR1 is SGHRS and CDR2 is YFSETQ. V was clipped by 3 bases and J by 5 bases, with 15 bases between them. The CDR3 sequence is 14 residues long. Here the CDR3 DNA reads TGCGCCAGCAGCTCCTCCGGGATCTACCACGAGCAGTACTTC. Translating gives CASSSSGIYHEQYF.

The chain couples TRBV5-4 to TRBJ1-1; no clear D. The CDR3 sequence is 15 residues long. CDR1 SGHNT and CDR2 YYREEE come from the germline V gene (reference sequence). Trimming shortened V by 3 bases and J by 1 base, and 13 bases separated the two germline ends. Here the CDR3 DNA reads TGTGCCAGCAGCTCCCCCCGGGTAGGGAACACTGAAGCTTTCTTT. It yields the protein CASSSPRVGNTEAFF.

As regards this clone: One end of the junction does not line up with germline, which may come from a read error. The rearrangement joins TRBV18 to TRBJ2-7; unclear D gene. Germline-derived CDR1 and CDR2 are KGHSH and LQKENI. The CDR3 covers 12 residues. CDR3 nucleotide sequence: TGTGCCAGCTCACCCCAAACTTACGGGCAGTACTTC. The encoded protein is CASSPQTYGQYF.

This clone has just one count. This chain connects TRBV9 to TRBJ2-3; D perhaps matches TRBD1 (5 bases). The CDR3 is 15 amino acids. Between the trimmed V and J ends, which lost 3 bases and 0 bases, there was a span of 11 bases. Germline V gene data show CDR1 as SGDLS and CDR2 as YYNGEE. In DNA form, the CDR3 reads TGTGCCAGCAGCGCCCTGGACATTAGCACAGATACGCAGTATTTT. It codes for CASSALDISTDTQYF.

The chain combines TRBV19 with TRBJ2-5, with 8 nucleotides matching TRBD1. The junction had 6 bases not matched to a gene; V was cut back by 5 bases and J by 4 bases. The germline CDR1 and CDR2 sequences are LNHDA and SQIVND (reference sequence). This CDR3 region has 14 residues. CDR3 in amino acids: CASSSLRGLETQYF. The CDR3 nucleotides are TGTGCCAGTAGTTCTCTCAGGGGGCTAGAGACCCAGTACTTC. The full variable domain, completed using reference TRBV19 and TRBJ2-5, is DGGITQSPKYLFRKEGQNVTLSCEQNLNHDAMYWYRQDPGQGLRLIYYSQIVNDFQKGDIAEGYSVSREKKESFPLTVTSAQKNPTAFYLCASSSLRGLETQYFGPGTRLLVL.

CDR3 loop: CASSLLDRAPHEQYF. The CDR3 DNA reads as TGTGCCAGCAGTTTATTGGACAGGGCTCCCCACGAGCAGTACTTC. The chain couples TRBV27 to TRBJ2-7; 8 nucleotides line up with TRBD1. V shed 1 base and J 5 bases; nucleotides not matched to a gene: 7. The CDR3 has 15 amino acids. Germline CDR1 reads MNHEY; CDR2 reads SMNVEV (reference sequence).

The CDR3 protein is CASSLLGTGLGYTF. CDR3 nucleotide sequence: TGTGCCAGCAGTTTATTAGGGACAGGATTGGGCTACACCTTC. This chain connects TRBV27 to TRBJ1-2; 8 nucleotides align to TRBD1. J lost 8 bases, V lost 1 base, and 6 bases had no gene match. The CDR3 spans 14 residues. Germline V gene lookup returns CDR1 MNHEY and CDR2 SMNVEV (reference sequence).

The rearrangement links TRBV6-1 to TRBJ2-7, with 9 bases fitting TRBD2. Per the germline V gene, CDR1 is MNHNS and CDR2 is SASEGT. V lost 7 bases to trimming and J lost 1 base; unmatched junction nucleotides: 5. The CDR3 contains 14 residues. CDR3: CASTRLAASYEQYF. The CDR3, as DNA: TGTGCCAGCACCCGACTAGCGGCATCCTACGAGCAGTACTTC.

V usage is TRBV11-3 and J usage is TRBJ2-7; 9 bases line up with TRBD1. This CDR3 contains 16 residues. The ends lost 3 bases at V and 1 base at J; junction bases unmatched: 7. The germline gives CDR1 SGHNT, CDR2 YENEEA. The chain's CDR3 is CASSFRTGGPSYEQYF. CDR3 DNA sequence: TGTGCCAGCAGCTTTCGTACAGGGGGCCCTTCCTACGAGCAGTACTTC.

This sequence joins TRBV30 and TRBJ2-1; 13 positions agree with TRBD2. Germline CDR1 is GTSNPN and CDR2 is SVGIG (reference sequence). The CDR3 runs 17 residues. V lost 1 base, J lost 7 bases, and 10 bases stayed unmatched. The CDR3 DNA reads TGTGCCTGGAGTGAGGTTGGGACTAGCGGGAACTATAATGAGCAGTTCTTC. This encodes CAWSEVGTSGNYNEQFF.

V and J are TRBV11-2 and TRBJ2-2; TRBD2 is a possible D gene (5 bases). CDR1 is SGHAT and CDR2 is FQNNGV in the germline V gene. Between the trimmed V and J ends, which lost 4 bases and 7 bases, there was a span of 16 bases. The CDR3 extends over 15 amino acids. Written as DNA, the CDR3 is TGTGCCAGCAGCTCCGACCCCTGGACTGTCGGGGAGCTGTTTTTT. It is translated as CASSSDPWTVGELFF.

The J gene is TRBJ2-7, the V gene TRBV6-5; D may be TRBD1 (6 bases). Trimming stripped 6 bases from V and 6 bases from J, with 18 bases between. The CDR3 is made up of 14 amino acids. The germline V gene encodes CDR1 MNHEY and CDR2 SVGAGI. CDR3 coding DNA: TGTGCCAGCAGACCTTCCGGGACAAGGGGCGAGCAGTACTTC. It is translated as CASRPSGTRGEQYF.

This chain joins TRBV10-3 and TRBJ2-2; D may be TRBD2 (6 bases). This CDR3 contains 14 residues. V was shortened by 10 bases and J by 1 base, with 13 bases between the two germline ends. From germline, CDR1 is ENHRY and CDR2 SYGVKD. The CDR3 protein is CATRWGVNTGELFF. For the CDR3, the DNA is TGTGCCACCCGCTGGGGGGTGAACACCGGGGAGCTGTTTTTT.

V gene TRBV19 combines with J gene TRBJ1-2; TRBD1 aligns across 8 bases. Germline CDR1 LNHDA, CDR2 SQIVND (reference sequence). The CDR3 contains 16 residues. J was trimmed by 5 bases and V by 8 bases; bases with no gene match: 16. The CDR3 reads CASRTGSRYLGYGYTF. DNA for the CDR3: TGTGCCAGTCGGACAGGGTCCCGTTATTTGGGTTATGGCTACACCTTC.

The table lists this clone with a few counts. The chain joins TRBV5-1 to TRBJ1-2; D ambiguous. The CDR3 sequence is 15 residues long. From germline, CDR1 is SGHRS and CDR2 YFSETQ. V lost 0 bases to trimming and J lost 6 bases, with 15 bases between them. The DNA for the CDR3 is TGCGCCAGCAGCTTGGAGATCTATTCCTCGGATGGCTACACCTTC. It specifies CASSLEIYSSDGYTF.

This clone was seen at least ten times. The rearrangement uses TRBV6-1 and TRBJ1-5, with D perhaps TRBD1 (6 bases). The ends were cut back, 6 bases at V and 8 bases at J, with 20 bases in the middle. The CDR3 has 15 residues. Germline CDR1 MNHNS, CDR2 SASEGT. CDR3 bases: TGTGCCAGCAGCGGGGAGGCGGGGGCGCGTAAGCCCCAGCATTTT. Translation gives CASSGEAGARKPQHF.

V is TRBV9 and J is TRBJ1-4; weak D call: TRBD1 (5 bases). V was trimmed by 0 bases and J by 8 bases, leaving 11 bases between them. From germline, CDR1 is SGDLS and CDR2 YYNGEE. CDR3 length equals 14 residues. CDR3 in amino acids: CASSVELGQEKLFF. In DNA form, the CDR3 reads TGTGCCAGCAGCGTAGAGCTGGGGCAAGAAAAACTGTTTTTT.

This chain links TRBV5-1 with TRBJ1-1, with 9 nucleotides matching TRBD1. CDR3 length: 17 amino acids. Germline CDR1 is SGHRS and CDR2 is YFSETQ. Unmatched junction bases numbered 8, after V lost 0 bases and J lost 2 bases. The CDR3 protein is CASSLGSQGAYNTEAFF. The CDR3 region has the DNA TGCGCCAGCAGCTTGGGGTCACAGGGGGCCTACAACACTGAAGCTTTCTTT.

J is TRBJ2-1 and V is TRBV5-1; 9 bases agree with TRBD1. The CDR3 is 14 amino acids. The germline gives CDR1 SGHRS, CDR2 YFSETQ. J lost 3 bases, V lost 4 bases, and 2 bases had no gene match. CDR3 in DNA: TGCGCCAGCAGCGTGGGACAGGGCTACAATGAGCAGTTCTTC. Residues: CASSVGQGYNEQFF. Complete variable domain (other parts from reference TRBV5-1 and TRBJ2-1): KAGVTQTPRYLIKTRGQQVTLSCSPISGHRSVSWYQQTPGQGLQFLFEYFSETQRNKGNFPGRFSGRQFSNSRSEMNVSTLELGDSALYLCASSVGQGYNEQFFGPGTRLTVL.

The rearrangement uses TRBV6-1 and TRBJ2-4, with a weak D call TRBD1 (6 bases). CDR1 is MNHNS, CDR2 SASEGT, per germline. The V end was cut by 6 bases, the J end by 7 bases, with 16 bases between. This CDR3 spans 14 amino acids. This CDR3 is CASSGDNTGNIQYF. CDR3 bases: TGTGCCAGCAGCGGGGACAACACGGGGAACATTCAGTACTTC.

The chain carries TRBV13 and TRBJ2-7; D gene uncertain. The CDR3 has 15 amino acids. CDR1 and CDR2 from the germline V gene are PRHDT and FYEKMQ (reference sequence). The ends were cut back, 1 base at V and 0 bases at J, with 10 bases in the middle. The DNA of the CDR3 is TGTGCCAGCAGCTTAGTCACCCTGAGCTCCTACGAGCAGTACTTC. This gives the protein CASSLVTLSSYEQYF.